The rows below give T cell receptor beta chains drawn from one sample of a study of spatial heterogeneity in lung cancer. A single record per CDR3 protein comes from TCRdb applying MiXCR to the 5' RACE reads. The data contain a few thousand distinct CDR3 sequences, roughly 18% of them seen just once; the ten biggest clones take up about 10%. The specimen comprised lung tumor tissue, sampled at surgery. The receptors originated from a male donor with early-stage non-small cell lung cancer. Each CDR3 is given with its conserved first and last residue. D genes are given only for firm matches. The size of a clone is reported for some rows only, either as once, few or many, or as a class for expanded clones.

d_call: TRBD1
clone_size: medium-sized
j_call: TRBJ1-2
v_call: TRBV3-1
cdr3_aa: CASSLTGGEGGYTF
cdr3_nt: TGTGCCAGCAGCCTGACAGGGGGAGAAGGGGGCTACACCTTC

d_call: TRBD2
clone_size: large
j_call: TRBJ2-3
v_call: TRBV19
cdr3_aa: CASSVTPPGTSGSSTDTQYF
cdr3_nt: TGTGCCAGTAGTGTCACCCCCCCTGGGACTAGCGGGAGTTCGACAGATACGCAGTATTTT

d_call: .
clone_size: medium-sized
j_call: TRBJ2-7
v_call: TRBV7-2
cdr3_aa: CATSAAGAGGEQYF
cdr3_nt: TGTGCCACCTCTGCGGCCGGGGCGGGCGGCGAGCAGTACTTC

d_call: .
clone_size: few
j_call: TRBJ1-2
v_call: TRBV28
cdr3_aa: CASSFHTIGYTF
cdr3_nt: TGTGCCAGCAGTTTTCATACGATTGGCTACACCTTC

d_call: .
clone_size: large
j_call: TRBJ1-5
v_call: TRBV6-2/TRBV6-3
cdr3_aa: CASSWGGNQPQHF
cdr3_nt: TGTGCCAGCAGTTGGGGTGGCAATCAGCCCCAGCATTTT

d_call: .
clone_size: .
j_call: TRBJ2-2
v_call: TRBV7-9
cdr3_aa: CASSLNGELFF
cdr3_nt: TGTGCCAGCAGCTTAAACGGGGAGCTGTTTTTT

d_call: .
clone_size: medium-sized
j_call: TRBJ2-5
v_call: TRBV28
cdr3_aa: CASSSPAPLQETQYF
cdr3_nt: TGTGCCAGCAGTTCCCCGGCCCCCCTCCAAGAGACCCAGTACTTC

d_call: .
clone_size: .
j_call: TRBJ2-1
v_call: TRBV19
cdr3_aa: CASSMDGGGSNEQFF
cdr3_nt: TGTGCCAGTAGTATGGACGGTGGGGGGTCCAATGAGCAGTTCTTC

d_call: TRBD2
clone_size: medium-sized
j_call: TRBJ2-2
v_call: TRBV6-2/TRBV6-3
cdr3_aa: CASSYPTAGDGELFF
cdr3_nt: TGTGCCAGCAGTTATCCTACAGCGGGAGACGGGGAGCTGTTTTTT

d_call: TRBD2
clone_size: medium-sized
j_call: TRBJ2-7
v_call: TRBV27
cdr3_aa: CASSPLTSGEGEQYF
cdr3_nt: TGTGCCAGCAGCCCTTTGACTAGCGGAGAGGGGGAGCAGTACTTC

d_call: .
clone_size: medium-sized
j_call: TRBJ2-5
v_call: TRBV5-1
cdr3_aa: CASSTAGETQYF
cdr3_nt: TGCGCCAGCAGCACGGCGGGCGAGACCCAGTACTTC

d_call: .
clone_size: medium-sized
j_call: TRBJ2-1
v_call: TRBV10-3
cdr3_aa: CAISDRDFASWSSYNEQFF
cdr3_nt: TGTGCCATCAGTGACCGGGACTTCGCGTCATGGAGCTCCTACAATGAGCAGTTCTTC

d_call: TRBD1
clone_size: many
j_call: TRBJ1-4
v_call: TRBV7-8
cdr3_aa: CASSRDRVIEKLFF
cdr3_nt: TGTGCCAGCAGCCGGGACAGGGTGATTGAAAAACTGTTTTTT

d_call: TRBD1
clone_size: medium-sized
j_call: TRBJ2-4
v_call: TRBV29-1
cdr3_aa: CSVLTGPAIQYF
cdr3_nt: TGCAGCGTACTGACAGGGCCCGCCATTCAGTACTTC

d_call: .
clone_size: medium-sized
j_call: TRBJ2-5
v_call: TRBV19
cdr3_aa: CASSMGQPGVTQYF
cdr3_nt: TGTGCCAGTAGTATGGGGCAACCAGGAGTGACCCAGTACTTC

d_call: .
clone_size: medium-sized
j_call: TRBJ1-1
v_call: TRBV6-2/TRBV6-3
cdr3_aa: CASSWVRASSSTEAFF
cdr3_nt: TGTGCCAGCAGTTGGGTCCGGGCGTCCTCAAGCACTGAAGCTTTCTTT

d_call: .
clone_size: medium-sized
j_call: TRBJ2-7
v_call: TRBV7-6
cdr3_aa: CASSPQPQGEQYF
cdr3_nt: TGTGCCAGCAGCCCTCAACCCCAGGGCGAGCAGTACTTC

d_call: .
clone_size: medium-sized
j_call: TRBJ2-3
v_call: TRBV7-2
cdr3_aa: CASSLNRRTDTQYF
cdr3_nt: TGTGCCAGCAGCTTAAACAGGCGCACAGATACGCAGTATTTT

d_call: .
clone_size: .
j_call: TRBJ2-3
v_call: TRBV29-1
cdr3_aa: CSVSIEDTQCF
cdr3_nt: TGCAGCGTTTCCATTGAGGATACGCAGTGTTTT

d_call: .
clone_size: medium-sized
j_call: TRBJ2-1
v_call: TRBV5-5
cdr3_aa: CASSPFLVSQGRALEQFF
cdr3_nt: TGTGCCAGCAGCCCGTTCCTCGTCTCTCAGGGCCGCGCGCTGGAGCAGTTCTTC

d_call: TRBD2
clone_size: many
j_call: TRBJ2-1
v_call: TRBV6-2/TRBV6-3
cdr3_aa: CASSRAGGRKVEQFF
cdr3_nt: TGTGCCAGCAGCCGAGCGGGAGGACGAAAGGTTGAGCAGTTCTTC

d_call: TRBD1
clone_size: once
j_call: TRBJ1-4
v_call: TRBV30
cdr3_aa: CAWSTEDRGPKLFF
cdr3_nt: TGTGCCTGGAGTACGGAGGACAGGGGACCAAAACTGTTTTTT

d_call: .
clone_size: .
j_call: TRBJ1-5
v_call: TRBV28
cdr3_aa: CASSLSWVDQPQHF
cdr3_nt: TGTGCCAGCAGTTTAAGCTGGGTAGACCAGCCCCAGCATTTT

d_call: .
clone_size: .
j_call: TRBJ2-7
v_call: TRBV27
cdr3_aa: CASSSRQNYEQYF
cdr3_nt: TGTGCCAGCAGTTCCCGACAGAACTACGAGCAGTACTTC

d_call: .
clone_size: medium-sized
j_call: TRBJ2-5
v_call: TRBV18
cdr3_aa: CASSPLGETQYF
cdr3_nt: TGTGCCAGCTCACCATTGGGAGAGACCCAGTACTTC

d_call: .
clone_size: .
j_call: TRBJ2-3
v_call: TRBV10-3
cdr3_aa: CAIGLEGSSTDTQYF
cdr3_nt: TGTGCCATCGGCTTAGAAGGATCTAGCACAGATACGCAGTATTTT

d_call: .
clone_size: large
j_call: TRBJ1-1
v_call: TRBV30
cdr3_aa: CAWNRPGRRLNTEAFF
cdr3_nt: TGTGCCTGGAACCGCCCGGGACGCCGACTGAACACTGAAGCTTTCTTT

d_call: TRBD1
clone_size: .
j_call: TRBJ1-3
v_call: TRBV7-6
cdr3_aa: CASSLMGEGAGNTIYF
cdr3_nt: TGTGCCAGCAGCTTAATGGGAGAGGGGGCCGGAAACACCATATATTTT

d_call: .
clone_size: .
j_call: TRBJ1-2
v_call: TRBV20-1
cdr3_aa: CSARDGFSEDYYGYTF
cdr3_nt: TGCAGTGCTAGAGACGGTTTCAGTGAAGATTACTATGGCTACACCTTC

d_call: TRBD1
clone_size: large
j_call: TRBJ1-1
v_call: TRBV30
cdr3_aa: CAWTDRLRTEAFF
cdr3_nt: TGTGCCTGGACGGACAGGCTGCGGACTGAAGCTTTCTTT

d_call: TRBD1
clone_size: medium-sized
j_call: TRBJ2-7
v_call: TRBV7-2
cdr3_aa: CASSSVPGTGGFSYEQYF
cdr3_nt: TGTGCCAGCAGCTCGGTGCCCGGGACAGGGGGCTTTTCCTACGAGCAGTACTTC

d_call: TRBD2
clone_size: medium-sized
j_call: TRBJ2-4
v_call: TRBV20-1
cdr3_aa: CSARDGGSAKNIQYF
cdr3_nt: TGCAGTGCTAGAGATGGCGGGAGCGCCAAAAACATTCAGTACTTC

d_call: TRBD1
clone_size: .
j_call: TRBJ2-1
v_call: TRBV18
cdr3_aa: CASSETGYYNEQFF
cdr3_nt: TGTGCCAGCTCAGAGACAGGGTATTACAATGAGCAGTTCTTC

d_call: TRBD1
clone_size: medium-sized
j_call: TRBJ2-2
v_call: TRBV6-5
cdr3_aa: CASSYPTGQGMLTGELFF
cdr3_nt: TGTGCCAGCAGTTACCCCACGGGACAGGGCATGTTGACCGGGGAGCTGTTTTTT

d_call: TRBD2
clone_size: medium-sized
j_call: TRBJ2-7
v_call: TRBV7-2
cdr3_aa: CASSHGTRGYEQYF
cdr3_nt: TGTGCCAGCAGCCACGGGACTAGAGGCTACGAGCAGTACTTC

d_call: .
clone_size: medium-sized
j_call: TRBJ2-5
v_call: TRBV6-2/TRBV6-3
cdr3_aa: CASSYRRETQYF
cdr3_nt: TGTGCCAGCAGTTACCGGCGGGAGACCCAGTACTTC

d_call: .
clone_size: .
j_call: TRBJ2-7
v_call: TRBV28
cdr3_aa: CASSFPTHSRTSYEQYF
cdr3_nt: TGTGCCAGCAGTTTCCCGACCCACTCCCGGACCTCCTACGAGCAGTACTTC

d_call: .
clone_size: large
j_call: TRBJ1-1
v_call: TRBV12-3/TRBV12-4
cdr3_aa: CASSFGGPTEAFF
cdr3_nt: TGTGCCAGCAGTTTCGGGGGGCCTACTGAAGCTTTCTTT

d_call: .
clone_size: medium-sized
j_call: TRBJ2-7
v_call: TRBV5-6
cdr3_aa: CASSPWRGDSETYEQYF
cdr3_nt: TGTGCCAGCAGCCCATGGAGGGGGGACTCCGAAACCTACGAGCAGTACTTC

d_call: .
clone_size: .
j_call: TRBJ2-7
v_call: TRBV6-2/TRBV6-3
cdr3_aa: CASSWAYEQYF
cdr3_nt: TGTGCCAGCAGTTGGGCCTACGAGCAGTACTTC

d_call: .
clone_size: medium-sized
j_call: TRBJ2-2
v_call: TRBV28
cdr3_aa: CASSSGTSANTGELFF
cdr3_nt: TGTGCCAGCAGCTCCGGGACAAGCGCGAACACCGGGGAGCTGTTTTTT

d_call: TRBD1
clone_size: medium-sized
j_call: TRBJ2-2
v_call: TRBV28
cdr3_aa: CASSSGAYWGQGNTGELFF
cdr3_nt: TGTGCCAGCAGTTCTGGGGCCTATTGGGGACAGGGAAACACCGGGGAGCTGTTTTTT

d_call: .
clone_size: .
j_call: TRBJ2-3
v_call: TRBV5-4
cdr3_aa: CASSGGRGSRFTDTQYF
cdr3_nt: TGTGCCAGCAGCGGGGGTAGAGGGAGTAGATTCACAGATACGCAGTATTTT

d_call: .
clone_size: .
j_call: TRBJ1-1
v_call: TRBV28
cdr3_aa: CASSTDRFTEAFF
cdr3_nt: TGTGCCAGCAGCACCGACAGGTTTACTGAAGCTTTCTTT

d_call: TRBD1
clone_size: .
j_call: TRBJ2-7
v_call: TRBV28
cdr3_aa: CASAPGQGYEQYF
cdr3_nt: TGTGCCAGCGCCCCAGGACAGGGCTACGAGCAGTACTTC

d_call: .
clone_size: medium-sized
j_call: TRBJ2-7
v_call: TRBV7-2
cdr3_aa: CASSSDHFYSYEQYF
cdr3_nt: TGTGCCAGCAGCTCAGATCACTTCTACTCCTACGAGCAGTACTTC

d_call: .
clone_size: .
j_call: TRBJ2-5
v_call: TRBV29-1
cdr3_aa: CSALGFYQETQYF
cdr3_nt: TGCAGCGCCTTAGGATTTTACCAAGAGACCCAGTACTTC

d_call: TRBD1
clone_size: large
j_call: TRBJ2-1
v_call: TRBV6-6
cdr3_aa: CASRLRDRGDNEQFF
cdr3_nt: TGTGCCAGCAGGCTCCGGGACAGGGGGGACAATGAGCAGTTCTTC

d_call: TRBD2
clone_size: once
j_call: TRBJ2-7
v_call: TRBV28
cdr3_aa: CASSRLAGSSYEQYF
cdr3_nt: TGTGCCAGCAGCAGACTAGCGGGGAGCTCCTACGAGCAGTACTTC

d_call: .
clone_size: medium-sized
j_call: TRBJ2-1
v_call: TRBV6-2/TRBV6-3
cdr3_aa: CASRREGVLSYNEQFF
cdr3_nt: TGTGCCAGCAGGAGAGAAGGGGTACTCTCCTACAATGAGCAGTTCTTC

d_call: .
clone_size: .
j_call: TRBJ2-2
v_call: TRBV19
cdr3_aa: CASTPSRAIGELFF
cdr3_nt: TGTGCCAGTACCCCGTCCAGGGCAATCGGGGAGCTGTTTTTT

d_call: .
clone_size: few
j_call: TRBJ2-7
v_call: TRBV20-1
cdr3_aa: CSGQPLTSSYEQYF
cdr3_nt: TGCAGCGGCCAGCCCCTCACTAGCTCCTACGAGCAGTACTTC

d_call: .
clone_size: .
j_call: TRBJ2-4
v_call: TRBV11-3
cdr3_aa: CASSLGPDRIQYF
cdr3_nt: TGTGCCAGCAGCTTAGGTCCGGACCGCATTCAGTACTTC

d_call: .
clone_size: medium-sized
j_call: TRBJ1-2
v_call: TRBV9
cdr3_aa: CASSGAPGEHYGYTF
cdr3_nt: TGTGCCAGCAGCGGGGCCCCTGGGGAGCACTATGGCTACACCTTC